This T cell receptor beta chain was retrieved from a study of shared clonotypes between healthy human individuals. Points on this clone: Other nucleotide sequences in the sample specify the same CDR3.

The CDR3 spans 15 residues. V lost 3 bases to trimming and J lost 1 base; unmatched junction nucleotides: 3. Germline CDR1 is SGDLS and CDR2 is YYNGEE. About 30,000 T cell genomes (about 0.2 ug DNA) went into each sorted-subset replicate. Repertoires were generated with immunoSEQ multiplex PCR, while TCRdb's copy carries only in-frame clones and drops some. The profile covers about 2.4 million clones, with 80% to 95% appearing a single time and more than 0.35% taken by the ten largest. Sequencing input: naive CD4+ T cells from PBMCs. Subset defined: CD45RA+ positively selected. The chain is built from TRBV9 and TRBJ2-3; TRBD1 matches at 9 bases. The sequence was collected from a man between 18 and 35 years old in good health. Some clones in this sample may be carry-over from other donors' samples. The CDR3 nucleotides are TGTGCCAGCAGCGCAAGGACAGGGGGCACAGATACGCAGTATTTT. Its protein is CASSARTGGTDTQYF.